This TCR beta chain was profiled in a study of T cell responses to AZD1222 COVID-19 vaccine. Study-level points and caveats: Just a handful of people given AZD1222 tested seropositive at baseline. Reports say nearly half of spike-specific TCRs go after unmutated variant regions.

Clones were read by immunoSEQ multiplex PCR, and TCRdb kept only the in-frame ones, dropping some. Of just over 150,000 clones in the sample, 90% to 95% were seen once. Turning to this clone: Its antigen is unknown.

Between the trimmed V and J ends, which lost 0 bases and 1 base, there was a span of 9 bases. The CDR3 length is 15 residues. Germline V gene lookup returns CDR1 LGHNA and CDR2 YNFKEQ. This clonotype was obtained from an adult who received the AZD1222 COVID-19 vaccine. The starting material was peripheral blood, obtained 28 days after the second AZD1222 dose. The chain carries TRBV4-2 and TRBJ1-2, with D perhaps TRBD1 (6 bases). CDR3 nucleotide sequence: TGTGCCAGCAGCCAAGAATGGACAGTTAACTATGGCTACACCTTC. It yields the protein CASSQEWTVNYGYTF.